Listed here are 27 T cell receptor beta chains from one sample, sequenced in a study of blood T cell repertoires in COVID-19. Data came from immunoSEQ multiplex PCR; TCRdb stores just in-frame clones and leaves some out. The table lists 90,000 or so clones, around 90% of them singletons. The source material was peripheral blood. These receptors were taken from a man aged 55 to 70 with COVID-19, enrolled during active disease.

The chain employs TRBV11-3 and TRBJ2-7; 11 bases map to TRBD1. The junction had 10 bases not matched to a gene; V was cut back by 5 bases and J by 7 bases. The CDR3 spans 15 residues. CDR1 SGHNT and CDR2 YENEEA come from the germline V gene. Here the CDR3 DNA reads TGTGCCAGCAGCCCCCGGGACAGGGGGGAGGAAGAGCAGTACTTC. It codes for CASSPRDRGEEEQYF.

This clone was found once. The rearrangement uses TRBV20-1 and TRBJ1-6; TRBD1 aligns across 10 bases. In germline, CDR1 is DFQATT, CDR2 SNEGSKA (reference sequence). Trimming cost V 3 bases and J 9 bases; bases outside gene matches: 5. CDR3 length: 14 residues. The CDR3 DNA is TGCAGTGCTAGTTTGGACAGGGGGGGTTCACCCCTCCACTTT. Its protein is CSASLDRGGSPLHF.

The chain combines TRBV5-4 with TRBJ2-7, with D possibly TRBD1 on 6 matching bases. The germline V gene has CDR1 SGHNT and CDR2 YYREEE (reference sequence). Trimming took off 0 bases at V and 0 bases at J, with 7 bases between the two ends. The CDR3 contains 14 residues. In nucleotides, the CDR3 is TGTGCCAGCAGCTTGGGACAGGACTCCTACGAGCAGTACTTC. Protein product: CASSLGQDSYEQYF.

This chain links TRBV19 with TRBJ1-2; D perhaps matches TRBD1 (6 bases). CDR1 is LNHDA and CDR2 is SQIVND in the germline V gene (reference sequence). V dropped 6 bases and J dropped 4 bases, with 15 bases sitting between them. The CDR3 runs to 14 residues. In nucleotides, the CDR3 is TGTGCCAGTAGCTTTCGGGGGGCAAGCTATGGCTACACCTTC. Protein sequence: CASSFRGASYGYTF.

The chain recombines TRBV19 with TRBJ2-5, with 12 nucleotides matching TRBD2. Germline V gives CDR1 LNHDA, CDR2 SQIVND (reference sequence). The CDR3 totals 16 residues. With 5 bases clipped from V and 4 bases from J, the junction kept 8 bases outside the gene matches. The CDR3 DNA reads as TGTGCCAGTAGTCCCCCCGCGGGACTAGCGGGAGAGACCCAGTACTTC. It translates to CASSPPAGLAGETQYF.

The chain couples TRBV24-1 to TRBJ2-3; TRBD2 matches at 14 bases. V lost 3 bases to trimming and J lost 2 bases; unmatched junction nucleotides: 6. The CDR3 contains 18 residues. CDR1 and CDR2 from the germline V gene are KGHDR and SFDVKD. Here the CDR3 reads CATSDPGLAGDYTDTQYF. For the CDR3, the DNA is TGTGCCACCAGTGATCCGGGACTAGCGGGAGATTACACAGATACGCAGTATTTT.

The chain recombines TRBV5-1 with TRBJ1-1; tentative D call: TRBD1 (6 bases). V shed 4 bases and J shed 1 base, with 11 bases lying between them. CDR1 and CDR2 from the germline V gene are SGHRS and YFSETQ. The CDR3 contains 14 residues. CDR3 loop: CASSARTANTEAFF. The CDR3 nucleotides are TGCGCCAGCAGCGCCCGGACAGCGAACACTGAAGCTTTCTTT.

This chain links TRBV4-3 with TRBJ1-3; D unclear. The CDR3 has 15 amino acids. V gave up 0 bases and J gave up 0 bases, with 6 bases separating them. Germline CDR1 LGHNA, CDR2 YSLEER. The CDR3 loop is CASSQESGSGNTIYF. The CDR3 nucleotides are TGCGCCAGCAGCCAAGAATCGGGCTCTGGAAACACCATATATTTT.

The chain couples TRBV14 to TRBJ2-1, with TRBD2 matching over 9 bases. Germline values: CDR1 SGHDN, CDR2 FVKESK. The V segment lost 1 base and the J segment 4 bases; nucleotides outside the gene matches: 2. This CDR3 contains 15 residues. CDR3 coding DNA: TGTGCCAGCAGCCAAGGACTAGCGGTTTACAATGAGCAGTTCTTC. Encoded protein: CASSQGLAVYNEQFF.

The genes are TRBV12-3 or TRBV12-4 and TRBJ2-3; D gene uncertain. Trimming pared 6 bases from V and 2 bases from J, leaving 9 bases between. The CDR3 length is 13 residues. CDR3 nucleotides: TGTGCCAGCAGGACTGGGTACACAGATACGCAGTATTTT. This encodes CASRTGYTDTQYF.

The CDR3 loop is CASSLISGQFYGYTF. CDR3 in DNA: TGCGCCAGCAGCCTGATATCGGGACAGTTCTATGGCTACACCTTC. This sequence joins TRBV4-1 and TRBJ1-2; 7 bases match TRBD1. Trimming removed 4 bases from V and 4 bases from J; junction bases left unmatched: 9. Germline CDR1 is MGHRA and CDR2 is YSYEKL. The CDR3 runs 15 residues.

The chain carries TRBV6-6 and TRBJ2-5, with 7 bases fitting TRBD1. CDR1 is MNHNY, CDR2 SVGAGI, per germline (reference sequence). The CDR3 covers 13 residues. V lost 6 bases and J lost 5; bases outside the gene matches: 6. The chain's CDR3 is CASRQGVGETQYF. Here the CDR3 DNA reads TGTGCCAGCAGGCAGGGGGTGGGGGAGACCCAGTACTTC.

CDR3 DNA sequence: TGTGCCAGCACCCCGACGACAGGGGTGGGTGGCGGGAGCCACGAGCAGTACTTC. It yields the protein CASTPTTGVGGGSHEQYF. V gene TRBV28 combines with J gene TRBJ2-7; a possible D gene is TRBD1 (8 bases). The CDR3 consists of 18 residues. Germline assignment: CDR1 MDHEN and CDR2 SYDVKM. Trimming took off 7 bases at V and 5 bases at J, with 30 bases between the two ends.

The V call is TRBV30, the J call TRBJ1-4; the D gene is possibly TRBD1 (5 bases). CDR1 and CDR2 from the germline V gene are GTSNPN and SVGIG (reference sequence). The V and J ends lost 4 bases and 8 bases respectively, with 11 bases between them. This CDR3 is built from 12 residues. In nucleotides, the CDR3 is TGTGCCTGGACCCAGGGTCTGGAAAAACTGTTTTTT. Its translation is CAWTQGLEKLFF.

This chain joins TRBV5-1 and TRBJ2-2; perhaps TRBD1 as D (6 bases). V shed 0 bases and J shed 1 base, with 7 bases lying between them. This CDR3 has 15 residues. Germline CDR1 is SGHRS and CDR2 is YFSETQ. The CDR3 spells CASSLDRVNTGELFF. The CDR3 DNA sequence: TGCGCCAGCAGCTTGGACAGGGTGAACACCGGGGAGCTGTTTTTT.

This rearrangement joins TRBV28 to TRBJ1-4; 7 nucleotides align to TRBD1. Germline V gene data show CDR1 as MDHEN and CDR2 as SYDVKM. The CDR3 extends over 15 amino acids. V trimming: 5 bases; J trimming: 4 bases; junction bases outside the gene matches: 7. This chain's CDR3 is CASSPPGQFNEKLFF. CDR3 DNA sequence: TGTGCCAGCAGTCCACCGGGACAGTTTAATGAAAAACTGTTTTTT.

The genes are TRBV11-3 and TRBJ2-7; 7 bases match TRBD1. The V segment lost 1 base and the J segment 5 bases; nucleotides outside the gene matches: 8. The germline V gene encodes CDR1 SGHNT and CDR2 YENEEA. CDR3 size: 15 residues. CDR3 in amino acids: CASSLGAGGFDEQYF. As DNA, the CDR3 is TGTGCCAGCAGCTTAGGGGCAGGGGGATTCGACGAGCAGTACTTC.

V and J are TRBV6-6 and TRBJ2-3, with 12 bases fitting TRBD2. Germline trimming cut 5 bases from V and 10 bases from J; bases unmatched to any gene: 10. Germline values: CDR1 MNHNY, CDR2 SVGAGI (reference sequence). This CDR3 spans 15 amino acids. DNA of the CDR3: TGTGCCAGCAGTCCCGGGACTAGCGGGTGGGGAGCGCAGTATTTT. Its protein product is CASSPGTSGWGAQYF.

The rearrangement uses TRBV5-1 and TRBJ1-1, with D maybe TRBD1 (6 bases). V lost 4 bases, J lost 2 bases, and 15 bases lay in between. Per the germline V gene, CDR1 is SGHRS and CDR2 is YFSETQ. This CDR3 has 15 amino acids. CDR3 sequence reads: CASSRTGTSNTEAFF. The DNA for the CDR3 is TGCGCCAGCAGCCGTACCGGGACAAGCAACACTGAAGCTTTCTTT.

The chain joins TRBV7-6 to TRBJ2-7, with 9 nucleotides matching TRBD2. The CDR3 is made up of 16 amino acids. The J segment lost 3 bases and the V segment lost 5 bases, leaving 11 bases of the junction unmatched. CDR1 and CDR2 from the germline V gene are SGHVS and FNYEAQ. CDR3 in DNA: TGTGCCAGCAGCGATATTCGGACTAGCGTTAACTACGAGCAGTACTTC. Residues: CASSDIRTSVNYEQYF.

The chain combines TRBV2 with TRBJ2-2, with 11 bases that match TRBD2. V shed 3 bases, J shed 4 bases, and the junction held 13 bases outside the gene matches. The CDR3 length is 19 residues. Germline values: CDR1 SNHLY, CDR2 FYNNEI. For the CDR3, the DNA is TGTGCCAGCAGTGACCCTTTTAGCGGGAGGGCCGGTAGCACCGGGGAGCTGTTTTTT. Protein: CASSDPFSGRAGSTGELFF.

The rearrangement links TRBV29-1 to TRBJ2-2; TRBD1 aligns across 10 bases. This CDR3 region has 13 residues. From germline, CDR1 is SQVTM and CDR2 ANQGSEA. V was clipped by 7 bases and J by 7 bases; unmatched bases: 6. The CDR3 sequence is CSARQGASGELFF. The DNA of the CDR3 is TGCAGCGCTCGACAGGGGGCAAGCGGGGAGCTGTTTTTT.

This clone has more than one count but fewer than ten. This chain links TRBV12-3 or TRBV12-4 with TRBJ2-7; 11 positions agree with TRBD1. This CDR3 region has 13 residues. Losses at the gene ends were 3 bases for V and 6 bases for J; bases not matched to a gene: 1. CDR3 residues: CASSFGQGAEQYF. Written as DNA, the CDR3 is TGTGCCAGCAGTTTCGGACAGGGGGCCGAGCAGTACTTC.

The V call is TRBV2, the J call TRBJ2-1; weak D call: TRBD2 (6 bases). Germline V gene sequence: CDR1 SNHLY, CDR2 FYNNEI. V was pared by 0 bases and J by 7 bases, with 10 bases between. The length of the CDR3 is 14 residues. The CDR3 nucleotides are TGTGCCAGCAGTGAAGCGCTTCGGGGGAATGAGCAGTTCTTC. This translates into CASSEALRGNEQFF.

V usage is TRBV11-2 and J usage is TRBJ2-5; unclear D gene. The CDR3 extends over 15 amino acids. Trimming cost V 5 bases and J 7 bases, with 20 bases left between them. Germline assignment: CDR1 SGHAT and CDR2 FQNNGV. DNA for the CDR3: TGTGCCAGCAGCCCGGCAAATTCGAACCTAGGGACCCAGTACTTC. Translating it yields CASSPANSNLGTQYF. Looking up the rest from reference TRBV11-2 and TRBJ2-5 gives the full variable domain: EAGVAQSPRYKIIEKRQSVAFWCNPISGHATLYWYQQILGQGPKLLIQFQNNGVVDDSQLPKDRFSAERLKGVDSTLKIQPAKLEDSAVYLCASSPANSNLGTQYFGPGTRLLVL.

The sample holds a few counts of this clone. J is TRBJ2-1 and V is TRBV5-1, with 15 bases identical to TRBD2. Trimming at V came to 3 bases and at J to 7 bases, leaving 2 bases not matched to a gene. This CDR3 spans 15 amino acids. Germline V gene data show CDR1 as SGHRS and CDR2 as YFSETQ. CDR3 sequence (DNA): TGCGCCAGCAGCTGGACTAGCGGGAGGGCGAATGAGCAGTTCTTC. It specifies CASSWTSGRANEQFF.

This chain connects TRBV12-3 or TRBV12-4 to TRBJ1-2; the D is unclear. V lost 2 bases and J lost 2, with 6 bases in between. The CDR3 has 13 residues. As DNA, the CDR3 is TGTGCCAGCAGTTTATTACAGAACTATGGCTACACCTTC. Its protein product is CASSLLQNYGYTF.